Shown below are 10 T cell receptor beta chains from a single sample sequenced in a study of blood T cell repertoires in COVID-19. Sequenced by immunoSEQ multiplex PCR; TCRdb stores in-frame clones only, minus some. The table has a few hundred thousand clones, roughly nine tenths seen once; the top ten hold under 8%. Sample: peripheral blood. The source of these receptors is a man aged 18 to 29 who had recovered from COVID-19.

CDR3 coding DNA: TGTGCCAGCAGCGTAGATCCCTCAGGAGGGGACTATGGCTACACCTTC. Amino acids: CASSVDPSGGDYGYTF. This rearrangement joins TRBV9 to TRBJ1-2; D perhaps matches TRBD1 (5 bases). Trimming removed 0 bases at V and 3 bases at J, with 15 bases between. Germline CDR1 and CDR2: SGDLS and YYNGEE. There are 16 residues in the CDR3.

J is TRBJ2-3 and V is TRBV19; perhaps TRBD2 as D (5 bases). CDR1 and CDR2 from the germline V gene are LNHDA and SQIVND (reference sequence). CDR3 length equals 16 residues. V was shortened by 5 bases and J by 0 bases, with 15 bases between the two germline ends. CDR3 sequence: CASSAIALTSTDTQYF. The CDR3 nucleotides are TGTGCCAGTAGTGCCATAGCGCTTACTAGCACAGATACGCAGTATTTT.

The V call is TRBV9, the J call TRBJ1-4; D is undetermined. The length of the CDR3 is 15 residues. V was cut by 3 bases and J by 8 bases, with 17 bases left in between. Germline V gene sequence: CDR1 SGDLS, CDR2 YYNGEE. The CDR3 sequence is CASSENGQAGEKLFF. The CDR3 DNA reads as TGTGCCAGCAGCGAAAACGGCCAGGCGGGGGAAAAACTGTTTTTT.

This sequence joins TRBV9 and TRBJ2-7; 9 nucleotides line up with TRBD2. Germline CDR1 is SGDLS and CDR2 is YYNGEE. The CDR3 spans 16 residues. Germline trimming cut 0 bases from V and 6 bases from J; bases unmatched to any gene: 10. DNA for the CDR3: TGTGCCAGCAGCGTAGGAATGTCTAGCGGGACCATCGAGCAGTACTTC. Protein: CASSVGMSSGTIEQYF.

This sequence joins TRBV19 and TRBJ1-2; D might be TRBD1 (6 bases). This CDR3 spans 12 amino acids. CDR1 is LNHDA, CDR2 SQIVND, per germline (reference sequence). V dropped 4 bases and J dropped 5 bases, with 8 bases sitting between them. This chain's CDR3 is CASSRDKYGYTF. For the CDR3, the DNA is TGTGCCAGTAGTAGGGACAAATATGGCTACACCTTC.

CDR3: CASSEAGTAYEQYF. For the CDR3, the DNA is TGTGCCAGCAGTGAAGCCGGGACAGCATACGAGCAGTACTTC. The chain has TRBV2 and TRBJ2-7; 7 positions match TRBD1. V was clipped by 0 bases and J by 4 bases; unmatched bases: 3. In germline, CDR1 is SNHLY, CDR2 FYNNEI. This CDR3 has 14 residues. The entire variable domain, with the rest obtained from reference TRBV2 and TRBJ2-7, is as follows: EPEVTQTPSHQVTQMGQEVILRCVPISNHLYFYWYRQILGQKVEFLVSFYNNEISEKSEIFDDQFSVERPDGSNFTLKIRSTKLEDSAMYFCASSEAGTAYEQYFGPGTRLTVT.

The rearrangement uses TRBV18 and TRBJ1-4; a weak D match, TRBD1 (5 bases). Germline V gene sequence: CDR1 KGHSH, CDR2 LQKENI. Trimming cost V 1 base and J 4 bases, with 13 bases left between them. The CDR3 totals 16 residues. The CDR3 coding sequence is TGTGCCAGCTCACCACAGCAGGGCGCAGATAATGAAAAACTGTTTTTT. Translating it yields CASSPQQGADNEKLFF. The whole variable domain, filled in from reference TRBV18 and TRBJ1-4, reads NAGVMQNPRHLVRRRGQEARLRCSPMKGHSHVYWYRQLPEEGLKFMVYLQKENIIDESGMPKERFSAEFPKEGPSILRIQQVVRGDSAAYFCASSPQQGADNEKLFFGSGTQLSVL.

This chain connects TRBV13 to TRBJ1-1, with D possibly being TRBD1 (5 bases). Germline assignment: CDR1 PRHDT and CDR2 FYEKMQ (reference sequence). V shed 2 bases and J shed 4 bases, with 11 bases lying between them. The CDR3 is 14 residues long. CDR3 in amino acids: CASSLRGVVTEAFF. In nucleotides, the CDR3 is TGTGCCAGCAGCTTACGGGGGGTCGTCACTGAAGCTTTCTTT.

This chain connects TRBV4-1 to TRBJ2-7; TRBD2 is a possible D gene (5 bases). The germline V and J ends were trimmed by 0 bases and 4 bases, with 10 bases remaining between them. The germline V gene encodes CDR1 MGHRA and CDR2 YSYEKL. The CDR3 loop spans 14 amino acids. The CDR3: CASSQESLAYEQYF. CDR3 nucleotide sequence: TGCGCCAGCAGCCAAGAGTCGCTAGCTTACGAGCAGTACTTC.

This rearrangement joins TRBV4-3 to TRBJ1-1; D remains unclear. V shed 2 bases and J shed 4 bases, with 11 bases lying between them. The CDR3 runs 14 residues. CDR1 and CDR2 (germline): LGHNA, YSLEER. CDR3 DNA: TGCGCCAGCAGCCAACCTGGGGAGGGCACTGAAGCTTTCTTT. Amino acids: CASSQPGEGTEAFF.